This T cell receptor (beta chain) was found in a study of cytomegalovirus exposure and HLA in healthy donors. Study details: A later analysis reported the approximately 120 validation repertoires used the same platform as the roughly 700 first-cohort repertoires. Regarding the study as a whole: Confirmation in vitro established that a few CMV-associated chains were specific for CMV antigens.

Worth noting for this clone: Its antigen remains unknown.

It was the approximately 120-subject validation cohort, separate from the roughly 700-subject first cohort, to which the donors belonged. Sequencing used immunoSEQ multiplex PCR; TCRdb keeps in-frame clones, though not all of them. The repertoire consists of tens of thousands of clones, with 85% to 95% occurring once and the leading ten covering roughly 1.1%. V was pared by 3 bases and J by 4 bases, with 8 bases of the junction left unmatched. CDR3 size: 15 residues. Germline CDR1 LGHNA, CDR2 YSLEER. The TCR sequence derives from a man aged 18 to 29 in good health and CMV-seronegative. The sample was PBMCs. The J gene is TRBJ2-5, the V gene TRBV4-3, with TRBD1 identical over 7 bases. The CDR3 region has the DNA TGCGCCAGCAGCCACCAGACAGGGACCATAGAGACCCAGTACTTC. Translating gives CASSHQTGTIETQYF.